These 4 T cell receptor beta chains were sequenced from one sample in a study of blood T cell repertoires in COVID-19. Here immunoSEQ multiplex PCR was the method, and the copy in TCRdb shows in-frame clones only, minus some. The sample has 25,000 to 35,000 clones; about 91% are singletons. Sequenced input: peripheral blood. Every receptor here comes from a human donor with active COVID-19. The donor label of this sample is uncertain.

This sequence joins TRBV20-1 and TRBJ1-1; D is perhaps TRBD1 (5 bases). Trimming removed 3 bases at V and 4 bases at J, with 12 bases between. Germline CDR1 reads DFQATT; CDR2 reads SNEGSKA (reference sequence). The CDR3 extends over 13 amino acids. The CDR3 DNA reads TGCAGTGCTAGTGACCGACAGTCCACTGAAGCTTTCTTT. Its protein is CSASDRQSTEAFF.

This sequence joins TRBV6-1 and TRBJ2-2; TRBD2 might be the D (6 bases). Trimming stripped 5 bases from V and 0 bases from J, with 13 bases between. The CDR3 covers 16 residues. CDR1 is MNHNS and CDR2 is SASEGT in the germline V gene. Here the CDR3 DNA reads TGTGCCAGCAGTCAAGGGACTTTCGCGAACACCGGGGAGCTGTTTTTT. It encodes CASSQGTFANTGELFF.

This clone was seen a handful of times. The chain is built from TRBV10-2 and TRBJ2-7, with 8 bases lining up with TRBD1. CDR1 and CDR2 from the germline V gene are WSHSY and SAAADI. J lost 4 bases, V lost 2 bases, and 4 bases had no gene match. This CDR3 spans 14 amino acids. The DNA of the CDR3 is TGCGCCAGCAGTGAGGACAGGGGATGGTACGAGCAGTACTTC. It codes for CASSEDRGWYEQYF.

The genes are TRBV7-8 and TRBJ2-7, with TRBD2 matching over 7 bases. The trim removed 6 bases at V and 3 bases at J, leaving 8 bases unmatched. Germline V gene lookup returns CDR1 SGHVS and CDR2 FQNEAQ. The CDR3 has 14 residues. CDR3 region: CASSAGDPGYEQYF. The CDR3 region has the DNA TGTGCCAGCAGTGCGGGAGACCCTGGCTACGAGCAGTACTTC.